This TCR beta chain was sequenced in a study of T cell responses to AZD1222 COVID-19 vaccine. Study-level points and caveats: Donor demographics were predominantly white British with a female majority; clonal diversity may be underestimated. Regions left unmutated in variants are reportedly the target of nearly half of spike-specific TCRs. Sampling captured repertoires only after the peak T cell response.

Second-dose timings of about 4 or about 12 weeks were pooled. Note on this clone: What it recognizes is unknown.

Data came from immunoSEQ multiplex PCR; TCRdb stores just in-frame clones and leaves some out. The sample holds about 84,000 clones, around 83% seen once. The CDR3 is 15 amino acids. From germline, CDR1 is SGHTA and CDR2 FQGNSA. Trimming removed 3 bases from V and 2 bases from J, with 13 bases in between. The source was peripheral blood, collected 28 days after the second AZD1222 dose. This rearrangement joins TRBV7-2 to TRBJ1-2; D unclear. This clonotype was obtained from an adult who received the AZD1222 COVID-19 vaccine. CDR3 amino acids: CASSLGSPLNYGYTF. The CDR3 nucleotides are TGTGCCAGCAGCTTGGGGTCACCTCTGAACTATGGCTACACCTTC.